These 28 T cell receptor beta chains came from one sample sequenced in a study of cytomegalovirus exposure and HLA in healthy donors (dated by TCRdb to 2017 to 2019). The library relied on the immunoSEQ multiplex PCR assay. A mixture of 60 forward primers for TCR Vbeta segments and 13 reverse primers for TCR Jbeta segments was used in the multiplex PCR. TCRdb mirrors the immuneACCESS table, restricted to in-frame sequences. Some clones are absent from its copies; in checked studies, under half trace to an unresolved V gene, and the reason for the others is unknown. The sample table shows about 140,000 clones, and 70% to 80% are seen once. Around 1.8% of the sample lies in the top ten. Sequenced input: PBMCs. These receptors came from a female donor in good health and CMV-seropositive.

The gene calls are TRBV6-1 and TRBJ2-7; 7 nucleotides agree with TRBD1. The CDR3 consists of 15 residues. With V trimmed by 4 bases and J by 3 bases, 9 bases remained unmatched. The V gene's germline CDR1 is MNHNS and CDR2 SASEGT. CDR3 nucleotides: TGTGCCAGCAGTGTCTTCTCTGCAGGGGGCTACGAGCAGTACTTC. Translation: CASSVFSAGGYEQYF.

The rearrangement links TRBV28 to TRBJ1-2; the match to TRBD1 covers 8 bases. Germline V gene lookup returns CDR1 MDHEN and CDR2 SYDVKM. CDR3 length: 14 residues. Trimming removed 7 bases from V and 4 bases from J; junction bases left unmatched: 8. CDR3 nucleotide sequence: TGTGCCAGCACCCCCGACAGGGGACTCTATGGCTACACCTTC. Translating it yields CASTPDRGLYGYTF.

This clone was recorded a few times. V and J are TRBV19 and TRBJ2-7, with 8 bases aligning to TRBD1. The germline CDR1 and CDR2 sequences are LNHDA and SQIVND (reference sequence). This CDR3 is built from 13 residues. With 6 bases clipped from V and 4 bases from J, the junction kept 5 bases outside the gene matches. The DNA of the CDR3 is TGTGCCAGTAGCGACAGGGGAACTTACGAGCAGTACTTC. Its translation: CASSDRGTYEQYF.

On this clone itself: At one end the junction does not follow the germline gene, possibly because of a read error. V usage is TRBV6-1 and J usage is TRBJ2-5, with TRBD1 matching over 7 bases. This CDR3 comprises 12 residues. Germline V CDR1 and CDR2: MNHNS, SASEGT. CDR3 sequence reads: CASSRQGEAQYF. The CDR3, as DNA: TGTGCCAGCAGCCGACAGGGAGAGGCCCAGTACTTC.

V usage is TRBV14 and J usage is TRBJ2-1, with D possibly matching TRBD1 (6 bases). Germline CDR1 reads SGHDN; CDR2 reads FVKESK. This CDR3 region has 20 residues. V lost 4 bases and J lost 0, with 25 bases in between. CDR3 loop: CASSRTRWVNRESSYNEQFF. CDR3 in DNA: TGTGCCAGCAGCCGGACCCGGTGGGTCAACAGGGAGAGCTCCTACAATGAGCAGTTCTTC.

V gene TRBV7-8 combines with J gene TRBJ2-5, with 8 bases fitting TRBD2. Germline loops: CDR1 SGHVS, CDR2 FQNEAQ. The CDR3 is 18 residues long. The J segment lost 2 bases and the V segment lost 3 bases, leaving 14 bases of the junction unmatched. The CDR3 region is CASSFSGLAGTGQETQYF. DNA of the CDR3: TGTGCCAGCAGCTTCTCCGGGCTAGCGGGTACCGGACAAGAGACCCAGTACTTC.

This clone was found a few times. V usage is TRBV5-1 and J usage is TRBJ2-3; perhaps TRBD2 as D (6 bases). V was pared by 2 bases and J by 5 bases, with 15 bases between. Germline V CDR1 and CDR2: SGHRS, YFSETQ. The CDR3 totals 15 residues. The CDR3 loop reads CASSFGAGQKDTQYF. The CDR3 nucleotides are TGCGCCAGCAGCTTTGGGGCGGGGCAAAAAGATACGCAGTATTTT.

The chain uses TRBV30 and TRBJ2-7, with D maybe TRBD1 (6 bases). Germline CDR1 is GTSNPN and CDR2 is SVGIG (reference sequence). The CDR3 totals 14 residues. V lost 2 bases and J lost 1, with 12 bases in between. CDR3 protein: CAWSPGTFSYEQYF. The DNA for the CDR3 is TGTGCCTGGAGTCCCGGGACATTTTCCTACGAGCAGTACTTC.

The chain carries TRBV29-1 and TRBJ2-3, with TRBD2 identical over 11 bases. The CDR3 is 14 amino acids. Germline CDR1 SQVTM, CDR2 ANQGSEA. The V gene end was trimmed by 6 bases and the J gene end by 2 bases; junction bases not matched to a gene: 4. The CDR3 loop is CSVSTSGITDTQYF. The DNA of the CDR3 is TGCAGCGTCTCGACTAGCGGGATCACAGATACGCAGTATTTT.

J is TRBJ1-5 and V is TRBV5-4, with 7 bases that match TRBD1. Germline V gene sequence: CDR1 SGHNT, CDR2 YYREEE (reference sequence). V was clipped by 2 bases and J by 4 bases; unmatched bases: 6. The CDR3 contains 15 residues. The CDR3 sequence: CASSFGTGDNQPQHF. CDR3 DNA sequence: TGTGCCAGCAGCTTCGGAACAGGGGATAATCAGCCCCAGCATTTT.

This clone has just a few counts. The chain has TRBV5-1 and TRBJ2-7, with TRBD1 matching 11 bases. With V trimmed by 2 bases and J by 5 bases, 9 bases remained unmatched. The CDR3 runs 16 residues. The germline V gene encodes CDR1 SGHRS and CDR2 YFSETQ. DNA for the CDR3: TGCGCCAGCAGCTTAGACGGGACAGGGGGAATAAACGAGCAGTACTTC. This gives the protein CASSLDGTGGINEQYF.

The rearrangement joins TRBV30 to TRBJ2-7; 10 positions match TRBD2. J gave up 0 bases and V 4 bases, and 0 bases lay outside the gene matches. This CDR3 region has 13 residues. Germline V CDR1 and CDR2: GTSNPN, SVGIG (reference sequence). CDR3 amino acids: CAWTSGSSYEQYF. CDR3 bases: TGTGCCTGGACTAGCGGGAGCTCCTACGAGCAGTACTTC.

About this clone: Mismatch with germline at one junction end may stem from a read error. The rearrangement joins TRBV4-1 to TRBJ2-2; 10 nucleotides match TRBD2. This CDR3 comprises 16 residues. Per germline, CDR1 MGHRA and CDR2 YSYEKL. Written as DNA, the CDR3 is TGTGCCAGCAGCCAAGATCTAGCGGGAGCCACCGGGGAGCTGTTTTTT. Translated: CASSQDLAGATGELFF.

This clone was observed a few times. This rearrangement joins TRBV18 to TRBJ1-5; 8 nucleotides align to TRBD1. This CDR3 spans 15 amino acids. Trimming cost V 3 bases and J 7 bases; bases outside gene matches: 8. Germline assignment: CDR1 KGHSH and CDR2 LQKENI. CDR3 in DNA: TGTGCCAGCTCACCGAAGACAGGGGCCGGGCAGCCCCAGCATTTT. Protein: CASSPKTGAGQPQHF.

CDR3 amino acids: CATSRAAGDNQPQHF. The DNA of the CDR3 is TGTGCCACCAGCAGAGCGGCAGGTGATAATCAGCCCCAGCATTTT. The rearrangement uses TRBV15 and TRBJ1-5; no definite D call. Germline V CDR1 and CDR2: LNHNV, YYDKDF (reference sequence). V was pared by 1 base and J by 4 bases, with 11 bases between. The CDR3 contains 15 residues.

This clone was counted a single time. V gene TRBV6-1 combines with J gene TRBJ1-2, with 7 nucleotides matching TRBD1. The V segment lost 4 bases and the J segment 6 bases; nucleotides outside the gene matches: 5. Germline loops: CDR1 MNHNS, CDR2 SASEGT. The CDR3 is 13 amino acids. The CDR3: CASSGGQRDGYTF. DNA of the CDR3: TGTGCCAGCAGTGGGGGACAGCGGGATGGCTACACCTTC.

This clone was observed a single time. This rearrangement joins TRBV7-9 to TRBJ2-2; possibly TRBD2 for D (7 bases). This CDR3 comprises 16 residues. Germline lookup yields CDR1 SEHNR and CDR2 FQNEAQ (reference sequence). V was trimmed by 7 bases and J by 0 bases, leaving 15 bases between them. For the CDR3, the DNA is TGTGCCAGCAACGAGGGGGGGGCCGCGAACACCGGGGAGCTGTTTTTT. Translating it yields CASNEGGAANTGELFF.

The chain links TRBV6-5 to TRBJ2-6; no reliable D call. CDR1 and CDR2 (germline): MNHEY, SVGAGI. V was pared by 2 bases and J by 1 base, with 6 bases between. The CDR3 runs 15 residues. CDR3 protein: CASSYRGSGANVLTF. For the CDR3, the DNA is TGTGCCAGCAGTTACAGAGGTTCTGGGGCCAACGTCCTGACTTTC.

In its sample, this clone was seen a few times. The chain links TRBV6-5 to TRBJ1-2; weak D call: TRBD1 (5 bases). Germline V lookup: CDR1 MNHEY, CDR2 SVGAGI. V was shortened by 6 bases and J by 6 bases, with 17 bases between the two germline ends. The CDR3 covers 14 residues. DNA for the CDR3: TGTGCCAGCAGGCCCACGACAGCTCGGGATGGCTACACCTTC. It specifies CASRPTTARDGYTF.

The chain employs TRBV5-1 and TRBJ1-1, with TRBD1 identical over 7 bases. This CDR3 is built from 15 residues. Trimming took 7 bases from V and 3 from J; bases not matched to a gene: 12. The V gene's germline CDR1 is SGHRS and CDR2 YFSETQ. CDR3 sequence reads: CASGRQGSVDTEAFF. Here the CDR3 DNA reads TGCGCCAGCGGAAGACAGGGTAGCGTGGACACTGAAGCTTTCTTT. The complete variable domain, with remaining parts taken from reference TRBV5-1 and TRBJ1-1, reads KAGVTQTPRYLIKTRGQQVTLSCSPISGHRSVSWYQQTPGQGLQFLFEYFSETQRNKGNFPGRFSGRQFSNSRSEMNVSTLELGDSALYLCASGRQGSVDTEAFFGQGTRLTVV.

The rearrangement joins TRBV2 to TRBJ2-7; 13 positions match TRBD2. With 6 bases clipped from V and 5 bases from J, the junction kept 7 bases outside the gene matches. This CDR3 is 15 amino acids long. Germline V gene sequence: CDR1 SNHLY, CDR2 FYNNEI. The CDR3 DNA is TGTGCCAGCAGCACTAGCGGGGGGGCTATCCACGAGCAGTACTTC. Amino acids: CASSTSGGAIHEQYF.

The chain carries TRBV14 and TRBJ2-1; D not resolved. Trimming pared 4 bases from V and 4 bases from J, leaving 14 bases between. CDR3 length: 15 residues. Germline assignment: CDR1 SGHDN and CDR2 FVKESK. In nucleotides, the CDR3 is TGTGCCAGCAGCCTTCGACTTTCTCTGTACAATGAGCAGTTCTTC. Translated, it gives CASSLRLSLYNEQFF.

The genes are TRBV2 and TRBJ1-1; no clear D. Looked up from germline, CDR1 is SNHLY and CDR2 is FYNNEI. Trimming shortened V by 6 bases and J by 2 bases, and 10 bases separated the two germline ends. There are 13 residues in the CDR3. CDR3 sequence: CASSAPVNTEAFF. CDR3 in DNA: TGTGCCAGCAGCGCACCGGTTAACACTGAAGCTTTCTTT.

The rearrangement links TRBV5-1 to TRBJ2-1, with D possibly TRBD1 on 6 matching bases. Germline CDR1 reads SGHRS; CDR2 reads YFSETQ. Trimming cost V 1 base and J 5 bases, with 13 bases left between them. CDR3 length: 15 residues. The CDR3 here is CASSLTPGQHNEQFF. CDR3 coding DNA: TGCGCCAGCAGCTTGACCCCCGGACAGCACAATGAGCAGTTCTTC. Full variable domain (rest looked up from reference TRBV5-1 and TRBJ2-1): KAGVTQTPRYLIKTRGQQVTLSCSPISGHRSVSWYQQTPGQGLQFLFEYFSETQRNKGNFPGRFSGRQFSNSRSEMNVSTLELGDSALYLCASSLTPGQHNEQFFGPGTRLTVL.

The chain recombines TRBV4-1 with TRBJ2-2; D gene unclear. V dropped 2 bases and J dropped 2 bases, with 6 bases sitting between them. The CDR3 contains 14 residues. Germline CDR1 and CDR2: MGHRA and YSYEKL. DNA of the CDR3: TGCGCCAGCAGCCAAAATTTAAACACCGGGGAGCTGTTTTTT. Encoded protein: CASSQNLNTGELFF.

The chain carries TRBV7-3 and TRBJ2-3, with D possibly being TRBD2 (5 bases). Trimming took 3 bases from V and 3 from J, leaving 13 bases between them. The CDR3 is 15 amino acids. The germline V gene encodes CDR1 SGHTA and CDR2 FQGTGA. The CDR3 reads CASSLAGSETDTQYF. The CDR3 bases are TGTGCCAGCAGCTTGGCGGGCAGTGAAACAGATACGCAGTATTTT.

CDR3 region: CAIRGEVNQPQHF. The CDR3 DNA reads as TGTGCCATCAGAGGGGAGGTCAATCAGCCCCAGCATTTT. The chain recombines TRBV10-3 with TRBJ1-5, with D perhaps matching TRBD1 (5 bases). The CDR3 covers 13 residues. The ends were cut back, 6 bases at V and 3 bases at J, with 9 bases in the middle. The germline gives CDR1 ENHRY, CDR2 SYGVKD.

V is TRBV18 and J is TRBJ1-2, with 9 bases aligning to TRBD1. This CDR3 region has 13 residues. Germline CDR1 and CDR2: KGHSH and LQKENI. V gave up 6 bases and J gave up 5 bases; unmatched junction bases: 4. The CDR3 sequence is CASSLDRGYGYTF. The CDR3 coding sequence is TGTGCCAGCTCGCTTGACAGGGGGTATGGCTACACCTTC.